Each of the 32 T cell receptor beta chains below was sequenced from the same sample in a study of CD8 T cells in Susac syndrome. RNA, at roughly 0.45 to 1 ug, was reverse transcribed with random hexamers. A single record per CDR3 protein comes from TCRdb applying MiXCR to the immunoSEQ multiplex PCR reads. The sample shows 110,000 or so distinct CDR3 sequences, 85% to 95% of them seen only once. Sequenced sample: CD4+ T cells from PBMCs. The receptors here all came from a human donor in good health.

This clonotype occurred a few times. The rearrangement joins TRBV5-1 to TRBJ2-5; maybe TRBD2 (5 bases). The germline CDR1 and CDR2 sequences are SGHRS and YFSETQ. This CDR3 is 15 amino acids long. V lost 4 bases to trimming and J lost 1 base, with 14 bases between them. The CDR3 region is CASSPETRTQETQYF. CDR3 nucleotide sequence: TGCGCCAGCAGCCCGGAAACTAGAACCCAAGAGACCCAGTACTTC. Full variable domain (outside the CDR3, taken from reference TRBV5-1 and TRBJ2-5): KAGVTQTPRYLIKTRGQQVTLSCSPISGHRSVSWYQQTPGQGLQFLFEYFSETQRNKGNFPGRFSGRQFSNSRSEMNVSTLELGDSALYLCASSPETRTQETQYFGPGTRLLVL.

The chain employs TRBV7-9 and TRBJ2-1; tentative D call: TRBD2 (5 bases). The CDR3 is made up of 15 amino acids. Germline values: CDR1 SEHNR, CDR2 FQNEAQ (reference sequence). V was shortened by 5 bases and J by 0 bases, with 11 bases between the two germline ends. The CDR3 nucleotides read TGTGCCAGCAGCCCCCTTGGGAGCTCCTACAATGAGCAGTTCTTC. Protein sequence: CASSPLGSSYNEQFF. Complete variable domain (other parts from reference TRBV7-9 and TRBJ2-1): DTGVSQNPRHKITKRGQNVTFRCDPISEHNRLYWYRQTLGQGPEFLTYFQNEAQLEKSRLLSDRFSAERPKGSFSTLEIQRTEQGDSAMYLCASSPLGSSYNEQFFGPGTRLTVL.

The chain links TRBV27 to TRBJ1-1; tentative D call: TRBD1 (5 bases). The CDR3 consists of 11 residues. V lost 9 bases and J lost 8, with 13 bases in between. CDR1 is MNHEY, CDR2 SMNVEV, per germline (reference sequence). CDR3 protein: CASRLGQEAFF. Written as DNA, the CDR3 is TGTGCCAGTCGGTTGGGGCAAGAAGCTTTCTTT.

This clonotype was seen a single time. The rearrangement uses TRBV5-1 and TRBJ1-1, with 9 bases that match TRBD1. CDR1 is SGHRS and CDR2 is YFSETQ in the germline V gene. The trim removed 1 base at V and 6 bases at J, leaving 4 bases unmatched. The CDR3 sequence is 14 residues long. Written as DNA, the CDR3 is TGCGCCAGCAGCTTGACAGGGGGCTTGGCTGAAGCTTTCTTT. It codes for CASSLTGGLAEAFF.

The chain links TRBV28 to TRBJ2-2; TRBD2 matches at 8 bases. V shed 4 bases and J 3 bases; nucleotides not matched to a gene: 7. Per germline, CDR1 MDHEN and CDR2 SYDVKM. The length of the CDR3 is 16 residues. This CDR3 is CASSSTSEYYTGELFF. CDR3 nucleotides: TGTGCCAGCAGTTCGACTAGCGAGTATTACACCGGGGAGCTGTTTTTT.

This clonotype showed up just a few times. The J gene is TRBJ2-7, the V gene TRBV29-1; D gene unclear. Looked up from germline, CDR1 is SQVTM and CDR2 is ANQGSEA. V gave up 0 bases and J gave up 3 bases, with 9 bases separating them. CDR3 size: 13 residues. The CDR3: CSVEDGQIYEQYF. The CDR3 DNA is TGCAGCGTTGAAGACGGCCAGATCTACGAGCAGTACTTC.

The V gene is TRBV12-3 or TRBV12-4, the J gene TRBJ2-1; D is unresolved. The CDR3 runs to 14 residues. Trimming removed 10 bases from V and 0 bases from J, with 13 bases in between. CDR3 protein: CATPGHGSYNEQFF. CDR3 coding DNA: TGTGCCACCCCAGGTCATGGCTCCTACAATGAGCAGTTCTTC.

V gene TRBV4-2 combines with J gene TRBJ1-1; 7 bases match TRBD1. This CDR3 comprises 16 residues. V was pared by 4 bases and J by 1 base, with 9 bases of the junction left unmatched. Germline CDR1 is LGHNA and CDR2 is YNFKEQ. The CDR3, as DNA: TGTGCCAGCAGCCTAGGGTCTGACAGGGCGAACACTGAAGCTTTCTTT. Translating it yields CASSLGSDRANTEAFF.

The chain couples TRBV7-9 to TRBJ2-5; 8 positions match TRBD1. The CDR3 contains 16 residues. From germline, CDR1 is SEHNR and CDR2 FQNEAQ (reference sequence). V lost 5 bases and J lost 2; bases outside the gene matches: 10. The CDR3 nucleotides are TGTGCCAGCAGCCTCCCCCTGGGACAGGTTCAAGAGACCCAGTACTTC. It translates to CASSLPLGQVQETQYF.

The chain employs TRBV7-2 and TRBJ2-4; TRBD1 agrees at 10 bases. The CDR3 length is 14 residues. V lost 5 bases, J lost 6 bases, and 4 bases stayed unmatched. Germline assignment: CDR1 SGHTA and CDR2 FQGNSA. CDR3 sequence (DNA): TGTGCCAGCAGCGACCGGGACAGGGGAAACATTCAGTACTTC. Translating it yields CASSDRDRGNIQYF.

The V gene is TRBV5-6, the J gene TRBJ2-2, with D unclear. CDR1 is SGHDT and CDR2 is YYEEEE in the germline V gene. V dropped 3 bases and J dropped 2 bases, with 14 bases sitting between them. The CDR3 loop spans 16 amino acids. CDR3 residues: CASSYSGTPNTGELFF. CDR3 nucleotides: TGTGCCAGCAGCTATTCCGGAACACCAAACACCGGGGAGCTGTTTTTT.

This rearrangement joins TRBV20-1 to TRBJ2-1; D is possibly TRBD2 (5 bases). V lost 1 base and J 0 bases, leaving 10 bases between the germline ends. The CDR3 runs to 15 residues. From germline, CDR1 is DFQATT and CDR2 SNEGSKA (reference sequence). The CDR3 protein is CSARGSRDSYNEQFF. In nucleotides, the CDR3 is TGCAGTGCTAGAGGGTCTCGGGACTCCTACAATGAGCAGTTCTTC.

The chain uses TRBV7-9 and TRBJ2-6; D remains ambiguous. CDR3 length equals 15 residues. Germline loops: CDR1 SEHNR, CDR2 FQNEAQ (reference sequence). Trimming left V 6 bases short and J 2 bases short, with 11 bases between. CDR3 bases: TGTGCCAGCAGTCCTCCACCCCCTGGGGCCAACGTCCTGACTTTC. Its protein product is CASSPPPPGANVLTF.

The chain employs TRBV9 and TRBJ2-5; 8 nucleotides agree with TRBD1. The CDR3 is 15 amino acids. From germline, CDR1 is SGDLS and CDR2 YYNGEE. Trimming cost V 3 bases and J 5 bases; bases outside gene matches: 9. The CDR3 region has the DNA TGTGCCAGCAGCGCTTTCCTCGGGACAGGCGAGACCCAGTACTTC. Translated, it gives CASSAFLGTGETQYF.

This chain uses TRBV6-2 or TRBV6-3 with TRBJ2-5; D is undetermined. CDR3 length: 14 residues. Germline CDR1 is MNHEY and CDR2 is SVGEGT. Between the trimmed V and J ends, which lost 0 bases and 2 bases, there was a span of 7 bases. CDR3 residues: CASSYSYSQETQYF. The CDR3 nucleotides read TGTGCCAGCAGTTACTCGTACTCACAAGAGACCCAGTACTTC.

V is TRBV19 and J is TRBJ1-5, with a tentative D call TRBD1 (6 bases). The CDR3 loop spans 14 amino acids. Trimming stripped 3 bases from V and 5 bases from J, with 11 bases between. CDR1 and CDR2 (germline): LNHDA, SQIVND (reference sequence). CDR3 sequence (DNA): TGTGCCAGTAGTATGCAGGGGCCCCATCAGCCCCAGCATTTT. Translated: CASSMQGPHQPQHF.

V gene TRBV4-2 combines with J gene TRBJ1-2; D is perhaps TRBD1 (5 bases). This CDR3 has 16 amino acids. V gave up 0 bases and J gave up 2 bases, with 13 bases separating them. CDR1 and CDR2 from the germline V gene are LGHNA and YNFKEQ. CDR3 coding DNA: TGTGCCAGCAGCCAAGATGCGGCAGGGTGGAACTATGGCTACACCTTC. It is translated as CASSQDAAGWNYGYTF.

The chain employs TRBV7-2 and TRBJ2-4, with TRBD2 matching 10 bases. The CDR3 length is 13 residues. Germline assignment: CDR1 SGHTA and CDR2 FQGNSA. The V gene end was trimmed by 3 bases and the J gene end by 7 bases; junction bases not matched to a gene: 0. CDR3 amino acids: CASSFSGGNIQYF. CDR3 coding DNA: TGTGCCAGCAGCTTTAGCGGGGGGAACATTCAGTACTTC.

CDR3 region: CSARDRTSGIYEQYF. The CDR3 region has the DNA TGCAGTGCTAGAGATAGGACTAGCGGGATCTACGAGCAGTACTTC. V usage is TRBV20-1 and J usage is TRBJ2-7; 12 bases are a match to TRBD2. The trim removed 0 bases at V and 3 bases at J, leaving 3 bases unmatched. From germline, CDR1 is DFQATT and CDR2 SNEGSKA (reference sequence). There are 15 residues in the CDR3.

This sequence joins TRBV6-2 or TRBV6-3 and TRBJ1-5, with 12 bases aligning to TRBD1. After removal of 5 bases from V and 5 bases from J, the junction contained 13 bases not matched to a gene. This CDR3 contains 18 residues. In germline, CDR1 is MNHEY, CDR2 SVGEGT. For the CDR3, the DNA is TGTGCCAGCAGTCCCCCGGGACAGGGGGCCTTAAGCTATCAGCCCCAGCATTTT. Translated: CASSPPGQGALSYQPQHF.

This chain uses TRBV20-1 with TRBJ2-1; no firm D call. Germline values: CDR1 DFQATT, CDR2 SNEGSKA (reference sequence). The CDR3 covers 13 residues. Trimming took off 5 bases at V and 7 bases at J, with 15 bases between the two ends. The chain's CDR3 is CSAATHPPNEQFF. CDR3 in DNA: TGCAGTGCTGCCACACACCCCCCAAATGAGCAGTTCTTC.

The V and J genes are TRBV7-3 and TRBJ1-1; D is undetermined. Germline CDR1 is SGHTA and CDR2 is FQGTGA. Trimming took 5 bases from V and 5 from J, leaving 12 bases between them. CDR3 length: 13 amino acids. CDR3 sequence reads: CASSPDLITEAFF. CDR3 coding DNA: TGTGCCAGCAGCCCCGACTTAATAACTGAAGCTTTCTTT.

The chain carries TRBV7-2 and TRBJ1-6; TRBD1 is a possible D gene (5 bases). The germline gives CDR1 SGHTA, CDR2 FQGNSA. V lost 1 base, J lost 7 bases, and 11 bases lay in between. CDR3 length: 15 amino acids. The CDR3 here is CASSLDHPGNSPLHF. The CDR3, as DNA: TGTGCCAGCAGCTTAGATCACCCAGGGAATTCACCCCTCCACTTT.

The rearrangement uses TRBV5-5 and TRBJ2-7; 7 bases line up with TRBD2. Unmatched junction bases numbered 7, after V lost 4 bases and J lost 0 bases. The germline CDR1 and CDR2 sequences are SGHKS and YYEKEE (reference sequence). The CDR3 is 15 residues long. The CDR3 bases are TGTGCCAGCAGCATCACCGGGACTAACTCCTACGAGCAGTACTTC. Amino acids: CASSITGTNSYEQYF.

The gene calls are TRBV29-1 and TRBJ2-2; no reliable D call. The V and J ends lost 4 bases and 1 base respectively, with 4 bases between them. This CDR3 region has 12 residues. The germline gives CDR1 SQVTM, CDR2 ANQGSEA. CDR3: CSVGENTGELFF. In DNA form, the CDR3 reads TGCAGCGTTGGGGAGAACACCGGGGAGCTGTTTTTT.

The chain joins TRBV20-1 to TRBJ2-5; 7 bases are shared with TRBD2. Germline-derived CDR1 and CDR2 are DFQATT and SNEGSKA (reference sequence). The V and J ends lost 6 bases and 3 bases, in that order; junction bases with no gene match: 10. This CDR3 is 14 amino acids long. CDR3 DNA sequence: TGCAGTGCGTCCGGGACTACAAGTAAAGAGACCCAGTACTTC. It specifies CSASGTTSKETQYF.

V gene TRBV19 combines with J gene TRBJ2-5; possibly TRBD2 for D (7 bases). V was shortened by 6 bases and J by 2 bases, with 13 bases between the two germline ends. The CDR3 spans 14 residues. CDR1 LNHDA and CDR2 SQIVND come from the germline V gene (reference sequence). The CDR3 region is CASRSRGAQETQYF. DNA of the CDR3: TGTGCCAGTAGGTCCCGGGGGGCACAAGAGACCCAGTACTTC.

The chain employs TRBV3-1 and TRBJ1-1; tentatively, D is TRBD1 (5 bases). V was pared by 0 bases and J by 3 bases, with 17 bases between. This CDR3 spans 17 amino acids. Germline CDR1 reads LGHDT; CDR2 reads YNNKEL (reference sequence). CDR3 amino acids: CASSQDGWGAEDTEAFF. CDR3 in DNA: TGTGCCAGCAGCCAAGATGGCTGGGGCGCAGAGGACACTGAAGCTTTCTTT.

V is TRBV27 and J is TRBJ1-6; 7 nucleotides align to TRBD1. Germline assignment: CDR1 MNHEY and CDR2 SMNVEV (reference sequence). V shed 7 bases, J shed 7 bases, and the junction held 7 bases outside the gene matches. CDR3 length: 14 amino acids. CDR3 sequence (DNA): TGTGCCAGCACCCTACGGGACAGAAATTCACCCCTCCACTTT. Translation gives CASTLRDRNSPLHF.

This rearrangement joins TRBV5-1 to TRBJ2-5, with 8 bases lining up with TRBD2. There are 15 residues in the CDR3. V lost 4 bases to trimming and J lost 1 base; unmatched junction nucleotides: 6. CDR1 is SGHRS and CDR2 is YFSETQ in the germline V gene. The CDR3 DNA reads TGCGCCAGCAGCAGGGATAGCGGGATCCAAGAGACCCAGTACTTC. It is translated as CASSRDSGIQETQYF.

The gene calls are TRBV6-2 or TRBV6-3 and TRBJ1-1; D is unresolved. Trimming took off 0 bases at V and 11 bases at J, with 7 bases between the two ends. The CDR3 totals 11 residues. Germline V CDR1 and CDR2: MNHEY, SVGEGT. The CDR3 DNA reads as TGTGCCAGCAGTTACTCGCCCCGGGCTTTCTTT. Encoded protein: CASSYSPRAFF.

The chain joins TRBV7-8 to TRBJ2-7, with 7 bases aligning to TRBD1. Trimming cost V 2 bases and J 0 bases; bases outside gene matches: 4. This CDR3 is 15 amino acids long. Germline values: CDR1 SGHVS, CDR2 FQNEAQ. CDR3 bases: TGTGCCAGCAGCTTACGACGGGACAGCTCCTACGAGCAGTACTTC. Its translation is CASSLRRDSSYEQYF.